These 23 T cell receptor beta chains were sequenced from one sample in a study of cytomegalovirus exposure and HLA in healthy donors (TCRdb year 2017). Libraries came from the immunoSEQ multiplex PCR assay. The multiplex PCR relied on a mix of 60 forward primers for TCR Vbeta segments and 13 reverse primers for TCR Jbeta segments. Not all clones reach the TCRdb copy of this immuneACCESS table, which keeps in-frame sequences only. Checked studies attribute under half of the gap to unresolved V genes and leave the rest unexplained. This sample is represented by under 150,000 clones; about 80% of them were singletons. The biggest ten clones account for approximately 5.1% of the sample. Sequences were obtained from PBMCs. These receptors originate from a male donor in good health and CMV-seronegative.

V gene TRBV11-2 combines with J gene TRBJ1-1; the D gene is possibly TRBD1 (5 bases). Germline loops: CDR1 SGHAT, CDR2 FQNNGV. The length of the CDR3 is 13 residues. The V gene lost 5 bases and the J gene lost 1 base, with 8 bases spanning the gap. In DNA form, the CDR3 reads TGTGCCAGCAGCCGGGGGTCGAACACTGAAGCTTTCTTT. This translates into CASSRGSNTEAFF.

The CDR3: CASSLGLAGYEQYF. The CDR3 nucleotides read TGTGCCAGCAGCTTAGGCCTAGCGGGCTACGAGCAGTACTTC. The chain carries TRBV7-6 and TRBJ2-7, with 8 bases fitting TRBD2. CDR1 and CDR2 (germline): SGHVS, FNYEAQ. The CDR3 covers 14 residues. The trim removed 1 base at V and 3 bases at J, leaving 2 bases unmatched.

This chain joins TRBV28 and TRBJ2-5, with TRBD1 identical over 10 bases. J lost 0 bases, V lost 7 bases, and 5 bases had no gene match. From germline, CDR1 is MDHEN and CDR2 SYDVKM. This CDR3 has 15 amino acids. CDR3 sequence (DNA): TGTGCCAGCAAGGTGGGACAGGGGAACCAAGAGACCCAGTACTTC. The encoded protein is CASKVGQGNQETQYF.

This chain connects TRBV28 to TRBJ1-4; a weak D match, TRBD1 (5 bases). V lost 7 bases and J lost 4, with 10 bases in between. The CDR3 is made up of 13 amino acids. Germline assignment: CDR1 MDHEN and CDR2 SYDVKM. CDR3 sequence: CASMETVNEKLFF. CDR3 coding DNA: TGTGCCAGCATGGAGACAGTTAATGAAAAACTGTTTTTT.

The chain carries TRBV28 and TRBJ2-5; a possible D gene is TRBD1 (7 bases). The end of the DNA aligns better with TRBJ2-7, so the J call may be wrong. Germline V gene lookup returns CDR1 MDHEN and CDR2 SYDVKM. The CDR3 runs 15 residues. Here the CDR3 reads CASHMEGQRSYEQYF. For the CDR3, the DNA is TGTGCCAGCCACATGGAGGGACAGCGCTCCTACGAGCAGTACTTC.

The V gene is TRBV7-2, the J gene TRBJ1-5; 7 bases are shared with TRBD1. V trimming: 4 bases; J trimming: 3 bases; junction bases outside the gene matches: 3. Germline CDR1 is SGHTA and CDR2 is FQGNSA. There are 14 residues in the CDR3. Written as DNA, the CDR3 is TGTGCCAGCAGCTCACAGGGGCTCAATCAGCCCCAGCATTTT. As protein: CASSSQGLNQPQHF. Full variable domain (remainder filled in from reference TRBV7-2 and TRBJ1-5): GAGVSQSPSNKVTEKGKDVELRCDPISGHTALYWYRQSLGQGLEFLIYFQGNSAPDKSGLPSDRFSAERTGGSVSTLTIQRTQQEDSAVYLCASSSQGLNQPQHFGDGTRLSIL.

The V and J genes are TRBV5-1 and TRBJ2-7; possible D gene TRBD2, 5 bases. The length of the CDR3 is 14 residues. Trimming took 0 bases from V and 3 from J, leaving 10 bases between them. Germline V gene lookup returns CDR1 SGHRS and CDR2 YFSETQ. The CDR3 is CASSLGGSGYEQYF. For the CDR3, the DNA is TGCGCCAGCAGCTTGGGCGGCAGCGGCTACGAGCAGTACTTC.

This clone was observed a single time. The chain uses TRBV7-3 and TRBJ2-1, with TRBD2 identical over 14 bases. The germline V gene has CDR1 SGHTA and CDR2 FQGTGA. The V segment lost 2 bases and the J segment 0 bases; nucleotides outside the gene matches: 6. The CDR3 has 19 residues. The CDR3 DNA reads TGTGCCAGCAGCTTAGCTGGGACTAGCGGGGGTAGCTCCTACAATGAGCAGTTCTTC. Its protein is CASSLAGTSGGSSYNEQFF.

The chain employs TRBV9 and TRBJ2-7; TRBD1 matches 8 bases. The CDR3 consists of 16 residues. Germline CDR1 is SGDLS and CDR2 is YYNGEE. V dropped 3 bases and J dropped 1; count of bases not matched to a gene: 9. The CDR3 loop is CASSATGGARSYEQYF. The CDR3 DNA follows: TGTGCCAGCAGCGCTACAGGGGGAGCGCGTTCCTACGAGCAGTACTTC.

The chain joins TRBV29-1 to TRBJ2-3, with 9 bases lining up with TRBD1. Germline loops: CDR1 SQVTM, CDR2 ANQGSEA. The V and J ends lost 6 bases and 4 bases, in that order; junction bases with no gene match: 5. The CDR3 is 13 residues long. The CDR3 coding sequence is TGCAGCGTACGGACAGGGGTGTCAGATACGCAGTATTTT. It translates to CSVRTGVSDTQYF.

This clone has just one count. The chain couples TRBV4-2 to TRBJ2-7; 10 positions agree with TRBD2. The CDR3 runs to 14 residues. The trim removed 2 bases at V and 3 bases at J, leaving 1 base unmatched. Germline V gene data show CDR1 as LGHNA and CDR2 as YNFKEQ. CDR3: CASSQIAGGYEQYF. DNA for the CDR3: TGTGCCAGCAGCCAAATAGCGGGAGGCTACGAGCAGTACTTC.

The chain uses TRBV4-2 and TRBJ1-2, with TRBD1 matching over 9 bases. The V and J ends lost 1 base and 4 bases, in that order; junction bases with no gene match: 7. CDR1 LGHNA and CDR2 YNFKEQ come from the germline V gene. The CDR3 is 16 residues long. CDR3 coding DNA: TGTGCCAGCAGCCAAGGCGCGGACAGGGGCAGCTATGGCTACACCTTC. Translated, it gives CASSQGADRGSYGYTF.

The chain links TRBV2 to TRBJ2-1, with TRBD1 identical over 8 bases. Germline lookup yields CDR1 SNHLY and CDR2 FYNNEI. The length of the CDR3 is 15 residues. Trimming removed 4 bases from V and 4 bases from J; junction bases left unmatched: 6. DNA of the CDR3: TGTGCCAGCAGTGTGGACAGGGTGGAATACAATGAGCAGTTCTTC. It is translated as CASSVDRVEYNEQFF.

The V gene is TRBV12-5, the J gene TRBJ1-1; no firm D call. V lost 7 bases and J 6 bases, leaving 12 bases between the germline ends. Looked up from germline, CDR1 is LGHNT and CDR2 is FRNRAP. The CDR3 sequence is 12 residues long. CDR3 loop: CASASPGAEAFF. The CDR3 DNA follows: TGTGCTAGTGCGAGCCCCGGGGCTGAAGCTTTCTTT.

This sequence joins TRBV7-9 and TRBJ1-2, with D hard to call. Germline V gene data show CDR1 as SEHNR and CDR2 as FQNEAQ (reference sequence). The length of the CDR3 is 16 residues. V lost 0 bases to trimming and J lost 0 bases, with 11 bases between them. CDR3 nucleotides: TGTGCCAGCAGCTTAGCGAGCAGGCCCTCTAACTATGGCTACACCTTC. Residues: CASSLASRPSNYGYTF. Drawing the rest from reference TRBV7-9 and TRBJ1-2, the complete variable domain is DTGVSQNPRHKITKRGQNVTFRCDPISEHNRLYWYRQTLGQGPEFLTYFQNEAQLEKSRLLSDRFSAERPKGSFSTLEIQRTEQGDSAMYLCASSLASRPSNYGYTFGSGTRLTVV.

The chain couples TRBV5-6 to TRBJ2-7; TRBD1 matches at 9 bases. V lost 4 bases and J lost 3; bases outside the gene matches: 2. Germline values: CDR1 SGHDT, CDR2 YYEEEE. The CDR3 contains 13 residues. CDR3 in DNA: TGTGCCAGCAGCCGGACAGGGGACTACGAGCAGTACTTC. It yields the protein CASSRTGDYEQYF.

The rearrangement links TRBV6-1 to TRBJ2-3; tentative D call: TRBD1 (5 bases). With 6 bases removed from V and 5 bases from J, the gap between germline ends came to 15 bases. Germline CDR1 MNHNS, CDR2 SASEGT. The CDR3 runs to 14 residues. The CDR3 loop reads CASSIQASGDTQYF. DNA of the CDR3: TGTGCCAGCAGCATACAGGCCTCCGGAGATACGCAGTATTTT.

The rearrangement links TRBV9 to TRBJ1-6; no firm D call. This CDR3 spans 16 amino acids. Trimming took off 3 bases at V and 6 bases at J, with 16 bases between the two ends. Germline CDR1 is SGDLS and CDR2 is YYNGEE. CDR3 sequence reads: CASSAGSGVSNSPLHF. As DNA, the CDR3 is TGTGCCAGCAGCGCGGGGAGTGGGGTGAGTAATTCACCCCTCCACTTT.

The rearrangement links TRBV13 to TRBJ2-4; 10 bases line up with TRBD1. Germline-derived CDR1 and CDR2 are PRHDT and FYEKMQ (reference sequence). The CDR3 is 15 amino acids. With 2 bases clipped from V and 6 bases from J, the junction kept 4 bases outside the gene matches. In DNA form, the CDR3 reads TGTGCCAGCAGCTTATCGAGACAGGGGGCAAACATTCAGTACTTC. Its translation is CASSLSRQGANIQYF.

This clone was detected a few times. The V and J genes are TRBV5-4 and TRBJ1-1; D perhaps matches TRBD1 (5 bases). The CDR3 consists of 14 residues. Germline CDR1 SGHNT, CDR2 YYREEE (reference sequence). Trimming took off 2 bases at V and 3 bases at J, with 11 bases between the two ends. CDR3 DNA: TGTGCCAGCAGCTTCGGGGGGGACCACACTGAAGCTTTCTTT. Translation: CASSFGGDHTEAFF. The full variable domain, completed using reference TRBV5-4 and TRBJ1-1, is ETGVTQSPTHLIKTRGQQVTLRCSSQSGHNTVSWYQQALGQGPQFIFQYYREEENGRGNFPPRFSGLQFPNYSSELNVNALELDDSALYLCASSFGGDHTEAFFGQGTRLTVV.

This clone was counted once. The chain is built from TRBV14 and TRBJ1-2; D perhaps matches TRBD1 (5 bases). The CDR3 is 14 residues long. In germline, CDR1 is SGHDN, CDR2 FVKESK. V dropped 1 base and J dropped 3 bases, with 9 bases sitting between them. The CDR3 nucleotides are TGTGCCAGCAGCCAAGGGTACAGGTACTATGGCTACACCTTC. Its translation: CASSQGYRYYGYTF.

This clone has just a few counts. V is TRBV11-2 and J is TRBJ1-1; D is ambiguous. V gave up 1 base and J gave up 11 bases, with 11 bases separating them. The germline CDR1 and CDR2 sequences are SGHAT and FQNNGV. The CDR3 covers 12 residues. CDR3 sequence: CASSLVRTGAFF. The CDR3 nucleotides read TGTGCCAGCAGCTTAGTAAGGACTGGGGCTTTCTTT.

This clone was counted a single time. The gene calls are TRBV4-2 and TRBJ1-6, with unresolved D. Looked up from germline, CDR1 is LGHNA and CDR2 is YNFKEQ. The length of the CDR3 is 16 residues. Trimming cost V 4 bases and J 6 bases, with 16 bases left between them. CDR3 sequence (DNA): TGTGCCAGCAGCCTACCGGAGGTAGGGATTAATTCACCCCTCCACTTT. Residues: CASSLPEVGINSPLHF.